The 23 T cell receptor beta chains in this list originate from one sample, sequenced in a study of beta chain features in type 1 diabetes. Study-wide results and caveats: Moderate but significant shortening of TCRB CDR3s was recorded in all four CD4+ subsets from Type 1 diabetes patients.

The whole isolated RNA underwent reverse transcription, so sequencing captured expressed TCRB transcripts. TCRdb keeps only in-frame clones here, not all; method: immunoSEQ multiplex PCR. The repertoire holds over 600,000 clones, with around 12% as singletons. The antigens of these receptors remain unknown. The sequenced sample was naive CD4+ T cells from blood. The receptors originated from a man aged 25 to 40 with type 1 diabetes.

The chain recombines TRBV11-1 with TRBJ1-4; 7 positions match TRBD1. The CDR3 is 14 amino acids. V trimming: 4 bases; J trimming: 4 bases; junction bases outside the gene matches: 3. The germline CDR1 and CDR2 sequences are SGHAT and FQDESV (reference sequence). CDR3 nucleotide sequence: TGTGCCAGCAGCTGGGACAGCTTTAATGAAAAACTGTTTTTT. Its translation is CASSWDSFNEKLFF.

The chain has TRBV10-3 and TRBJ1-1; a weak D match, TRBD1 (6 bases). Germline values: CDR1 ENHRY, CDR2 SYGVKD. This CDR3 has 14 amino acids. The V end lost 4 bases, the J end lost 6 bases, and 15 bases lay between the germline ends. The CDR3 is CAISVEGGVSEAFF. In nucleotides, the CDR3 is TGTGCCATCAGTGTCGAGGGGGGCGTCTCTGAAGCTTTCTTT.

This clone has a count of ten or more. The V and J genes are TRBV2 and TRBJ2-4; D may be TRBD2 (6 bases). The CDR3 is 16 amino acids. Germline V gives CDR1 SNHLY, CDR2 FYNNEI. The germline V and J ends were trimmed by 2 bases and 3 bases, with 14 bases remaining between them. CDR3 nucleotides: TGTGCCAGCAGTGAACGGGAGCGAGCTGGCAAAAACATTCAGTACTTC. As protein: CASSERERAGKNIQYF. Full variable domain (missing parts from reference TRBV2 and TRBJ2-4): EPEVTQTPSHQVTQMGQEVILRCVPISNHLYFYWYRQILGQKVEFLVSFYNNEISEKSEIFDDQFSVERPDGSNFTLKIRSTKLEDSAMYFCASSERERAGKNIQYFGAGTRLSVL.

This clone showed up just a few times. The gene calls are TRBV6-1 and TRBJ2-3; 8 nucleotides align to TRBD1. V was pared by 2 bases and J by 5 bases, with 3 bases of the junction left unmatched. CDR3 length equals 14 residues. Germline values: CDR1 MNHNS, CDR2 SASEGT. CDR3 protein: CASSEYDRGDTQYF. DNA for the CDR3: TGTGCCAGCAGTGAATATGACAGGGGAGATACGCAGTATTTT.

The V call is TRBV7-8, the J call TRBJ2-2; D not certain. The germline CDR1 and CDR2 sequences are SGHVS and FQNEAQ. V dropped 1 base and J dropped 0 bases, with 9 bases sitting between them. The CDR3 is 16 amino acids. The CDR3 DNA follows: TGTGCCAGCAGCTTAGGACAAAGCGCGAACACCGGGGAGCTGTTTTTT. Residues: CASSLGQSANTGELFF. The full variable domain, completed using reference TRBV7-8 and TRBJ2-2, is GAGVSQSPRYKVAKRGQDVALRCDPISGHVSLFWYQQALGQGPEFLTYFQNEAQLDKSGLPSDRFFAERPEGSVSTLKIQRTQQEDSAVYLCASSLGQSANTGELFFGEGSRLTVL.

This clone showed up just a few times. CDR3 bases: TGCGCCAGCAGCCCGCGGACAGGGGTTGCTGAAGCTTTCTTT. Its protein product is CASSPRTGVAEAFF. This chain uses TRBV5-1 with TRBJ1-1; 9 bases fit TRBD1. V shed 4 bases and J 6 bases; nucleotides not matched to a gene: 7. The CDR3 totals 14 residues. Looked up from germline, CDR1 is SGHRS and CDR2 is YFSETQ. The full variable domain, completed using reference TRBV5-1 and TRBJ1-1, is KAGVTQTPRYLIKTRGQQVTLSCSPISGHRSVSWYQQTPGQGLQFLFEYFSETQRNKGNFPGRFSGRQFSNSRSEMNVSTLELGDSALYLCASSPRTGVAEAFFGQGTRLTVV.

About this clone: The sample has other DNA sequences that encode this CDR3 too. The V and J genes are TRBV10-3 and TRBJ1-6, with D maybe TRBD1 (6 bases). This CDR3 has 16 amino acids. Trimming left V 0 bases short and J 8 bases short, with 14 bases between. The germline CDR1 and CDR2 sequences are ENHRY and SYGVKD. CDR3 DNA: TGTGCCATCAGTGAGTCCGGTCAGGGGCGGGATTCACCCCTCCACTTT. This sequence encodes CAISESGQGRDSPLHF.

The chain carries TRBV7-9 and TRBJ2-5; D is perhaps TRBD2 (6 bases). Germline CDR1 is SEHNR and CDR2 is FQNEAQ (reference sequence). The CDR3 totals 15 residues. Trimming left V 6 bases short and J 2 bases short, with 16 bases between. The CDR3 DNA reads as TGTGCCAGCAGTGAACCTCGGGACTCACAAGAGACCCAGTACTTC. This codes for CASSEPRDSQETQYF.

The chain links TRBV5-1 to TRBJ2-7; a weak D match, TRBD1 (6 bases). The CDR3 sequence is 14 residues long. V lost 0 bases to trimming and J lost 5 bases, with 12 bases between them. The germline V gene encodes CDR1 SGHRS and CDR2 YFSETQ. The CDR3 region has the DNA TGCGCCAGCAGCTTGGACAGGGAGCGCAACGAGCAGTACTTC. Translated: CASSLDRERNEQYF.

The chain links TRBV5-6 to TRBJ2-7; D gene unclear. Germline V CDR1 and CDR2: SGHDT, YYEEEE. CDR3 length: 13 residues. V lost 2 bases and J 2 bases, leaving 8 bases between the germline ends. The CDR3 loop reads CASSFERTYEQYF. The CDR3 DNA is TGTGCCAGCAGCTTTGAAAGGACCTACGAGCAGTACTTC.

J is TRBJ2-6 and V is TRBV14, with D hard to call. The V and J ends lost 2 bases and 1 base respectively, with 6 bases between them. This CDR3 contains 15 residues. Germline V gene data show CDR1 as SGHDN and CDR2 as FVKESK. CDR3 sequence reads: CASSQKESGANVLTF. In nucleotides, the CDR3 is TGTGCCAGCAGCCAAAAAGAATCTGGGGCCAACGTCCTGACTTTC. Full variable domain (rest looked up from reference TRBV14 and TRBJ2-6): EAGVTQFPSHSVIEKGQTVTLRCDPISGHDNLYWYRRVMGKEIKFLLHFVKESKQDESGMPNNRFLAERTGGTYSTLKVQPAELEDSGVYFCASSQKESGANVLTFGAGSRLTVL.

This clone was counted between two and nine times. The chain combines TRBV5-4 with TRBJ1-2, with D hard to call. V shed 2 bases and J shed 13 bases, with 15 bases lying between them. Germline V CDR1 and CDR2: SGHNT, YYREEE (reference sequence). The CDR3 loop spans 12 amino acids. The CDR3 DNA is TGTGCCAGCAGCTTAGGTCTGCAGGAGGTCACCTTC. It codes for CASSLGLQEVTF. Combining the CDR3 with reference TRBV5-4 and TRBJ1-2 gives the whole variable domain ETGVTQSPTHLIKTRGQQVTLRCSSQSGHNTVSWYQQALGQGPQFIFQYYREEENGRGNFPPRFSGLQFPNYSSELNVNALELDDSALYLCASSLGLQEVTFGSGTRLTVV.

This chain joins TRBV5-6 and TRBJ2-3; weak D call: TRBD2 (5 bases). The length of the CDR3 is 15 residues. Per germline, CDR1 SGHDT and CDR2 YYEEEE. With 0 bases removed from V and 4 bases from J, the gap between germline ends came to 12 bases. The CDR3 nucleotides read TGTGCCAGCAGCTTGGGGCCATTGGAGGCAGATACGCAGTATTTT. It specifies CASSLGPLEADTQYF.

V usage is TRBV27 and J usage is TRBJ2-3; no firm D call. In germline, CDR1 is MNHEY, CDR2 SMNVEV (reference sequence). CDR3 length: 13 amino acids. V was shortened by 5 bases and J by 0 bases, with 6 bases between the two germline ends. The DNA of the CDR3 is TGTGCCAGCAGTCCGCTTAGCACAGATACGCAGTATTTT. Its translation is CASSPLSTDTQYF.

The CDR3 DNA reads TGTGCCAGCAGTTTCGGGACAGGGATAATAGATACGCAGTATTTT. Encoded protein: CASSFGTGIIDTQYF. V gene TRBV28 combines with J gene TRBJ2-3; 9 bases match TRBD1. Germline CDR1 MDHEN, CDR2 SYDVKM. J gave up 5 bases and V 3 bases, and 6 bases lay outside the gene matches. This CDR3 spans 15 amino acids.

The V call is TRBV6-1, the J call TRBJ1-2; D not resolved. Germline loops: CDR1 MNHNS, CDR2 SASEGT. There are 11 residues in the CDR3. Trimming removed 9 bases at V and 1 base at J, with 6 bases between. DNA of the CDR3: TGTGCCAGTTTCATTAACTATGGCTACACCTTC. Amino acid sequence: CASFINYGYTF.

This clone was observed a few times. The rearrangement uses TRBV25-1 and TRBJ1-1; D unresolved. Germline V gives CDR1 MGHDK, CDR2 SYGVNS. The CDR3 extends over 13 amino acids. Trimming left V 6 bases short and J 0 bases short, with 8 bases between. CDR3 coding DNA: TGTGCCAGCAGCAATATAATGAACACTGAAGCTTTCTTT. Its protein is CASSNIMNTEAFF.

V usage is TRBV29-1 and J usage is TRBJ1-1, with TRBD1 identical over 8 bases. With 7 bases clipped from V and 4 bases from J, the junction kept 8 bases outside the gene matches. CDR1 and CDR2 from the germline V gene are SQVTM and ANQGSEA. The CDR3 is 13 amino acids. CDR3 DNA sequence: TGCAGCGGAATCGGACAGGGAAGCACTGAAGCTTTCTTT. It encodes CSGIGQGSTEAFF.

The chain employs TRBV7-2 and TRBJ2-1, with D unresolved. Trimming stripped 5 bases from V and 10 bases from J, with 15 bases between. This CDR3 is 13 amino acids long. Germline CDR1 SGHTA, CDR2 FQGNSA. CDR3 nucleotides: TGTGCCAGCAGCCCAATAAGGGATGGCGAGCAGTTCTTC. Its protein product is CASSPIRDGEQFF. Complete variable domain (other parts from reference TRBV7-2 and TRBJ2-1): GAGVSQSPSNKVTEKGKDVELRCDPISGHTALYWYRQSLGQGLEFLIYFQGNSAPDKSGLPSDRFSAERTGGSVSTLTIQRTQQEDSAVYLCASSPIRDGEQFFGPGTRLTVL.

In regard to this clone: The same CDR3 arises from other DNA sequences in this sample as well. This chain links TRBV29-1 with TRBJ1-1; the match to TRBD1 covers 9 bases. The CDR3 has 13 residues. J gave up 8 bases and V 6 bases, and 10 bases lay outside the gene matches. Germline loops: CDR1 SQVTM, CDR2 ANQGSEA. The CDR3 DNA sequence: TGCAGCGTAGCCGGGACAGGGACCACCGAAGCTTTCTTT. This translates into CSVAGTGTTEAFF.

This clone has only a few counts. V and J are TRBV2 and TRBJ1-2; D is unresolved. The CDR3 spans 15 residues. Germline V lookup: CDR1 SNHLY, CDR2 FYNNEI. Trimming removed 4 bases at V and 8 bases at J, with 20 bases between. CDR3 sequence (DNA): TGTGCCAGCAGTGGATCGCTGTCCAGAACGGGGGGCTACACCTTC. Translated: CASSGSLSRTGGYTF.

This chain links TRBV27 with TRBJ1-5; TRBD1 aligns across 10 bases. V dropped 8 bases and J dropped 6; count of bases not matched to a gene: 13. This CDR3 spans 16 amino acids. Germline CDR1 MNHEY, CDR2 SMNVEV (reference sequence). The chain's CDR3 is CASSSGVRDRGQPQHF. The CDR3 bases are TGTGCCAGCTCCTCAGGGGTACGGGACAGGGGTCAGCCCCAGCATTTT.

This clone was counted between two and nine times. The chain links TRBV11-2 to TRBJ2-2; no reliable D call. The CDR3 runs to 15 residues. Trimming took off 7 bases at V and 1 base at J, with 13 bases between the two ends. The germline CDR1 and CDR2 sequences are SGHAT and FQNNGV. The CDR3 reads CASTNKVGNTGELFF. Here the CDR3 DNA reads TGTGCCAGCACCAACAAAGTGGGGAACACCGGGGAGCTGTTTTTT.